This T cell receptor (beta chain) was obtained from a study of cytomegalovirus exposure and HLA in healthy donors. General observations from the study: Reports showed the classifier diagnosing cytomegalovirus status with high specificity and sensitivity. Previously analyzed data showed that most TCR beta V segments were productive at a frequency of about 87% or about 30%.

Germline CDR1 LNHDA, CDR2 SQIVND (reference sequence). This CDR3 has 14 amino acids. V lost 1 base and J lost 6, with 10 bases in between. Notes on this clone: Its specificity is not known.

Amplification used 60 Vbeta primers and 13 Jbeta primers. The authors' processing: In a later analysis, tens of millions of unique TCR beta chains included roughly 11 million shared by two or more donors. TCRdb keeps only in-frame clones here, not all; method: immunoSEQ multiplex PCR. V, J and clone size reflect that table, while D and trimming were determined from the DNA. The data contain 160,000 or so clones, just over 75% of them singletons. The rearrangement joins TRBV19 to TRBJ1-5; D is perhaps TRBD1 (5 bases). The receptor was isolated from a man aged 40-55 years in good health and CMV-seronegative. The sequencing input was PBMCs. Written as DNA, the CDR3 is TGTGCCAGTAGTATAGCAGGGTTCGGTCAGCCCCAGCATTTT. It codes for CASSIAGFGQPQHF.